The TCR beta chain described here comes from a study of shared clonotypes between healthy human individuals. In regard to this clone: What it recognizes is unknown.

Study-wide findings and caveats: Compared with clonotypes that all four donors shared, non-shared clonotypes had lower generation probabilities.

Here immunoSEQ multiplex PCR was the method, and the copy in TCRdb shows in-frame clones only, minus some. The table shows about 2 million clones, with roughly 94% occurring only once. The germline V gene encodes CDR1 MNHEY and CDR2 SVGAGI. The V and J ends lost 5 bases and 2 bases, in that order; junction bases with no gene match: 5. This CDR3 has 14 residues. The rearrangement uses TRBV6-5 and TRBJ1-2, with 7 bases identical to TRBD1. This receptor was taken from a man between 18 and 35 years old in good health. Sequencing was done on a sample of naive CD4+ T cells sorted from blood. Indicated subset: CD45RA+ positively selected. CDR3: CASSQGGGNYGYTF. The CDR3 coding sequence is TGTGCCAGCAGTCAGGGGGGTGGAAACTATGGCTACACCTTC.